The 2 T cell receptor beta chains given below trace back to one sample, sequenced in a study of T cells in Graves' hyperthyroidism and ophthalmopathy. Researchers amplified the TCR beta CDR3 regions from RNA transcripts. First-round RT-PCR with HTBI primers amplified the TCR CDR3 region. TCRdb reanalysed the multiplex PCR reads using MiXCR and keeps one entry per CDR3 protein. The sample lists approximately 400,000 distinct CDR3 sequences; approximately 13% were seen once. The material sequenced was blood. These receptor sequences come from a woman aged 55-69 years with Graves' hyperthyroidism.

The rearrangement links TRBV28 to TRBJ1-2, with unresolved D. The germline CDR1 and CDR2 sequences are MDHEN and SYDVKM. Trimming removed 5 bases from V and 2 bases from J, with 9 bases in between. The CDR3 totals 13 residues. The CDR3 DNA is TGTGCCAGCAGTAGTAACACCAACTATGGCTACACCTTC. Its translation: CASSSNTNYGYTF.

This clonotype has just a few counts. This chain links TRBV29-1 with TRBJ2-7; no reliable D call. This CDR3 has 11 amino acids. Germline V lookup: CDR1 SQVTM, CDR2 ANQGSEA. With 4 bases removed from V and 3 bases from J, the gap between germline ends came to 7 bases. In DNA form, the CDR3 reads TGCAGCGTTGGGTCTAGCTACGAGCAGTACTTC. This encodes CSVGSSYEQYF.